This entry describes one TCR beta chain. Its antigen remains unidentified. The data were taken from a study of T cell repertoires in cytomegalovirus infection. TCRdb recomputed calls from the reads with MiXCR, one row per CDR3 protein. The data contain around 100,000 distinct CDR3 sequences, roughly 40% of them singletons. Trimming left V 3 bases short and J 1 base short, with 15 bases between. Germline lookup yields CDR1 DFQATT and CDR2 SNEGSKA (reference sequence). CDR3 size: 15 residues. Study-wide results and caveats: Ex vivo responses were dominated by HLA-C-restricted CMV-specific TCR beta clonotypes.

Sample: CD8+ T cells from cultured PBMCs, taken from culture after CMV antigen stimulation. V and J are TRBV20-1 and TRBJ2-5; D is perhaps TRBD2 (5 bases). The TCR sequence derives from a human donor in good health (CMV status not recorded). Some clones in this sample may be carry-over from other donors' samples. CDR3 in DNA: TGCAGTGCTAGGGGGTATGAGGGTTCCCAAGAGACCCAGTACTTC. This gives the protein CSARGYEGSQETQYF.